The 9 T cell receptor beta chains reported below all come from one sample, sequenced in a study of vaccination effects on CD4 cells after COVID-19. Their cognate antigens are unknown. Sequencing in the ViraFEST assay came after antigen-specific CD4+ T cells had been expanded with viral peptide pools, which were used to stimulate PBMC. Scientists isolated CD4+ T cells after an approximately 10-day culture period ended. Sequencing was performed with immunoSEQ multiplex PCR; in TCRdb, only in-frame clones are kept and a portion is missing. The repertoire has about 60,000 clones, approximately 80% of them found once; the top ten carry about 2.4%. Source: CD4+ T cells from PBMCs cultured with HCoV-229E spike peptides, taken before COVID-19 vaccination. These receptors were collected from a human donor who received a COVID-19 vaccine.

The J gene is TRBJ1-5, the V gene TRBV28; 10 positions match TRBD1. The CDR3 extends over 16 amino acids. V dropped 5 bases and J dropped 5; count of bases not matched to a gene: 9. Germline-derived CDR1 and CDR2 are MDHEN and SYDVKM. In nucleotides, the CDR3 is TGTGCCAGCAGTCCCGGGACAGGGGCGTTCGATCAGCCCCAGCATTTT. Its protein is CASSPGTGAFDQPQHF. Based on the CDR3 plus reference TRBV28 and TRBJ1-5, the full variable domain is DVKVTQSSRYLVKRTGEKVFLECVQDMDHENMFWYRQDPGLGLRLIYFSYDVKMKEKGDIPEGYSVSREKKERFSLILESASTNQTSMYLCASSPGTGAFDQPQHFGDGTRLSIL.

The CDR3 sequence: CATDRGSGWNQPQHF. CDR3 coding DNA: TGTGCCACAGACAGGGGGTCGGGTTGGAATCAGCCCCAGCATTTT. The chain recombines TRBV28 with TRBJ1-5, with 9 bases fitting TRBD1. V dropped 10 bases and J dropped 4; count of bases not matched to a gene: 11. Germline V gene data show CDR1 as MDHEN and CDR2 as SYDVKM. CDR3 length: 15 residues.

This sequence joins TRBV18 and TRBJ1-5; tentative D call: TRBD1 (5 bases). The CDR3 has 14 amino acids. The V gene lost 3 bases and the J gene lost 5 bases, with 11 bases spanning the gap. CDR1 is KGHSH, CDR2 LQKENI, per germline. Here the CDR3 reads CASSPAGSDQPQHF. The CDR3, as DNA: TGTGCCAGCTCACCGGCAGGGTCCGATCAGCCCCAGCATTTT.

The chain employs TRBV5-6 and TRBJ2-5; TRBD2 is a possible D gene (5 bases). This CDR3 comprises 15 residues. Germline CDR1 reads SGHDT; CDR2 reads YYEEEE. Trimming took off 2 bases at V and 9 bases at J, with 20 bases between the two ends. This CDR3 reads CASSLIRAGEEAQYF. The CDR3 bases are TGTGCCAGCAGCTTAATACGGGCAGGAGAGGAGGCCCAGTACTTC.

This clone was detected a few times. The chain couples TRBV6-5 to TRBJ2-3, with unresolved D. This CDR3 has 12 residues. The V end lost 6 bases, the J end lost 4 bases, and 8 bases lay between the germline ends. CDR1 is MNHEY and CDR2 is SVGAGI in the germline V gene. Here the CDR3 DNA reads TGTGCCAGCAGACTTAACGCAGATACGCAGTATTTT. Amino acid sequence: CASRLNADTQYF.

The chain couples TRBV13 to TRBJ1-6; TRBD1 is a possible D gene (5 bases). Germline V gene data show CDR1 as PRHDT and CDR2 as FYEKMQ (reference sequence). The CDR3 totals 18 residues. V was shortened by 2 bases and J by 10 bases, with 24 bases between the two germline ends. CDR3 coding DNA: TGTGCCAGCAGCTTAAGGGCCGGCTCGGGAGCACGGGGGTCACCCCTCCACTTT. This codes for CASSLRAGSGARGSPLHF.

The genes are TRBV19 and TRBJ2-2, with 7 bases identical to TRBD1. Germline-derived CDR1 and CDR2 are LNHDA and SQIVND (reference sequence). This CDR3 contains 16 residues. The V segment lost 5 bases and the J segment 1 base; nucleotides outside the gene matches: 7. CDR3 sequence (DNA): TGTGCCAGTAGTTCCGACCGGGACAGGAACACCGGGGAGCTGTTTTTT. Its translation is CASSSDRDRNTGELFF.

The V gene is TRBV2, the J gene TRBJ1-4; D is uncertain. Germline CDR1 is SNHLY and CDR2 is FYNNEI. The germline V and J ends were trimmed by 4 bases and 7 bases, with 16 bases remaining between them. The CDR3 is 15 amino acids. The CDR3 DNA sequence: TGTGCCAGCAGTGTTCAGGCACGTGGTGGTGAAAAACTGTTTTTT. This translates into CASSVQARGGEKLFF. Based on the CDR3 plus reference TRBV2 and TRBJ1-4, the full variable domain is EPEVTQTPSHQVTQMGQEVILRCVPISNHLYFYWYRQILGQKVEFLVSFYNNEISEKSEIFDDQFSVERPDGSNFTLKIRSTKLEDSAMYFCASSVQARGGEKLFFGSGTQLSVL.

The chain uses TRBV24-1 and TRBJ2-3; 7 bases match TRBD1. Germline V gives CDR1 KGHDR, CDR2 SFDVKD. The CDR3 has 16 residues. The V gene end was trimmed by 3 bases and the J gene end by 0 bases; junction bases not matched to a gene: 5. The CDR3 loop is CATSDRTGGSTDTQYF. For the CDR3, the DNA is TGTGCCACCAGTGATAGGACAGGAGGAAGCACAGATACGCAGTATTTT.